Listed here are 13 T cell receptor beta chains from one sample, sequenced in a study of breast tumors, draining lymph nodes, adjacent tissues. TCRdb re-analysed the multiplex PCR reads in MiXCR, keeping a single row per CDR3 protein. The sample has tens of thousands of distinct CDR3 sequences, roughly 60% seen once. Sequencing was performed on tumor-adjacent breast tissue. Receptors originate from a female donor with breast cancer. Some clones in this sample may be carry-over from other donors' samples.

In its sample, this clonotype was seen many times. In DNA, the CDR3 is TGTGCCAGCAACGACCGGACAGGGGGTACCTTCGGGTATGGCTACACCTTC. This codes for CASNDRTGGTFGYGYTF. The V gene is TRBV28, the J gene TRBJ1-2; 10 positions agree with TRBD1. The CDR3 is 17 residues long. V lost 7 bases and J lost 5; bases outside the gene matches: 16. CDR1 is MDHEN and CDR2 is SYDVKM in the germline V gene.

This chain uses TRBV25-1 with TRBJ1-4, with D tentatively TRBD1 (6 bases). V gave up 5 bases and J gave up 7 bases, with 8 bases separating them. The CDR3 is made up of 12 amino acids. CDR1 is MGHDK, CDR2 SYGVNS, per germline. The CDR3, as DNA: TGTGCCAGCAGTCCGGACAGTGAAAAACTGTTTTTT. Its protein product is CASSPDSEKLFF.

The chain joins TRBV7-9 to TRBJ2-3; tentatively, D is TRBD1 (5 bases). The V end lost 11 bases, the J end lost 2 bases, and 11 bases lay between the germline ends. CDR3 length: 12 amino acids. Germline V lookup: CDR1 SEHNR, CDR2 FQNEAQ (reference sequence). CDR3 coding DNA: TGTGCCGAAGTAGGGGCCACAGATACGCAGTATTTT. Protein product: CAEVGATDTQYF. The full variable domain, its missing parts supplied by reference TRBV7-9 and TRBJ2-3, is DTGVSQNPRHKITKRGQNVTFRCDPISEHNRLYWYRQTLGQGPEFLTYFQNEAQLEKSRLLSDRFSAERPKGSFSTLEIQRTEQGDSAMYLCAEVGATDTQYFGPGTRLTVL.

This sequence joins TRBV5-8 and TRBJ2-1; TRBD2 matches 11 bases. V shed 3 bases and J 10 bases; nucleotides not matched to a gene: 6. Germline V lookup: CDR1 SGHTS, CDR2 YDEGEE. The CDR3 is 14 amino acids. The CDR3 protein is CASSYSGGAGEQFF. Here the CDR3 DNA reads TGTGCCAGCAGCTATAGCGGGGGGGCCGGAGAGCAGTTCTTC.

J is TRBJ2-7 and V is TRBV11-2; possible D gene TRBD2, 6 bases. CDR3 length: 19 amino acids. CDR1 and CDR2 from the germline V gene are SGHAT and FQNNGV. V lost 3 bases, J lost 3 bases, and 27 bases lay in between. CDR3 residues: CASSFRQTRAGTFNYEQYF. The CDR3 nucleotides read TGTGCCAGCAGCTTCCGCCAGACCCGCGCCGGGACTTTTAACTACGAGCAGTACTTC.

This clonotype was recorded many times. This chain joins TRBV7-9 and TRBJ2-3; weak D call: TRBD1 (6 bases). CDR3 length equals 13 residues. With 5 bases removed from V and 2 bases from J, the gap between germline ends came to 8 bases. From germline, CDR1 is SEHNR and CDR2 FQNEAQ (reference sequence). CDR3 amino acids: CASSGTHTDTQYF. In nucleotides, the CDR3 is TGTGCCAGCAGCGGGACACACACAGATACGCAGTATTTT.

The rearrangement uses TRBV9 and TRBJ2-3, with no clear D. CDR1 and CDR2 from the germline V gene are SGDLS and YYNGEE. This CDR3 has 15 amino acids. Trimming stripped 0 bases from V and 2 bases from J, with 10 bases between. The DNA of the CDR3 is TGTGCCAGCAGCGTAGCTGGAGTCATCACAGATACGCAGTATTTT. This gives the protein CASSVAGVITDTQYF.

In its sample, this clonotype is medium-sized. This sequence joins TRBV7-2 and TRBJ2-3; D gene unclear. The CDR3 is 12 residues long. Germline V gives CDR1 SGHTA, CDR2 FQGNSA. The germline V and J ends were trimmed by 3 bases and 0 bases, with 1 base remaining between them. Written as DNA, the CDR3 is TGTGCCAGCAGCTTTAGCACAGATACGCAGTATTTT. This sequence encodes CASSFSTDTQYF.

In this sample, this clonotype turned up a few times. The gene calls are TRBV20-1 and TRBJ2-7, with 10 positions matching TRBD2. Germline CDR1 reads DFQATT; CDR2 reads SNEGSKA (reference sequence). The CDR3 extends over 14 amino acids. The junction had 5 bases not matched to a gene; V was cut back by 1 base and J by 5 bases. CDR3 amino acids: CSARAGTSVNEQYF. The CDR3 DNA is TGCAGTGCTAGAGCCGGGACTAGCGTAAACGAGCAGTACTTC.

The chain recombines TRBV29-1 with TRBJ2-1, with D possibly TRBD1 on 6 matching bases. V was pared by 4 bases and J by 7 bases, with 14 bases between. Per the germline V gene, CDR1 is SQVTM and CDR2 is ANQGSEA. The CDR3 contains 13 residues. The DNA of the CDR3 is TGCAGCGTTGGCTTACAGGGTGATAATGAGCAGTTCTTC. Protein sequence: CSVGLQGDNEQFF.

This clonotype has ten or more counts. This rearrangement joins TRBV5-1 to TRBJ2-4; 9 bases are shared with TRBD1. This CDR3 region has 16 residues. V was pared by 3 bases and J by 3 bases, with 7 bases of the junction left unmatched. Germline V gene sequence: CDR1 SGHRS, CDR2 YFSETQ. CDR3 in amino acids: CASSSYRGPGKNIQYF. CDR3 sequence (DNA): TGCGCCAGCAGCTCATACAGGGGGCCGGGCAAAAACATTCAGTACTTC. Filled out from reference TRBV5-1 and TRBJ2-4, the complete variable domain reads KAGVTQTPRYLIKTRGQQVTLSCSPISGHRSVSWYQQTPGQGLQFLFEYFSETQRNKGNFPGRFSGRQFSNSRSEMNVSTLELGDSALYLCASSSYRGPGKNIQYFGAGTRLSVL.

This sequence joins TRBV20-1 and TRBJ2-1; D is unclear. The germline V and J ends were trimmed by 0 bases and 4 bases, with 13 bases remaining between them. This CDR3 comprises 15 residues. Germline values: CDR1 DFQATT, CDR2 SNEGSKA (reference sequence). The CDR3 loop reads CSARDRVENYNEQFF. The CDR3 DNA follows: TGCAGTGCTAGAGATCGAGTCGAGAATTACAATGAGCAGTTCTTC.

The chain has TRBV7-3 and TRBJ2-1, with D tentatively TRBD1 or TRBD2 (6 bases each). This CDR3 is 17 amino acids long. Germline loops: CDR1 SGHTA, CDR2 FQGTGA. V dropped 1 base and J dropped 5 bases, with 18 bases sitting between them. This CDR3 is CASSLRAGRGQNNEQFF. The CDR3 DNA is TGTGCCAGCAGCTTAAGGGCGGGAAGAGGACAGAACAATGAGCAGTTCTTC.